The 14 T cell receptor beta chains below all came from one sample that was sequenced in a study of blood T cells in healthy people across ages. Primers used in a second PCR of about 7 to 11 cycles were a sample-barcoded 5' primer and a J-beta primer mix. Using its own MiXCR run on the 5' RACE reads, TCRdb lists one record per CDR3 protein. The profile shows about 760,000 distinct CDR3 sequences, 56% of them singletons. Sequenced: blood. The receptors originated from a man in his forties in good health.

About this clonotype: Mismatch with germline at one junction end may stem from a read error. The rearrangement uses TRBV2 and TRBJ2-1; tentatively, D is TRBD1 or TRBD2 (6 bases each). The CDR3 is 15 amino acids. Per germline, CDR1 SNHLY and CDR2 FYNNEI. CDR3 bases: TGTGTCAGCAGTGAAAGGGGTGGGGGGCACAATGAGCAGTTCTTC. Residues: CVSSERGGGHNEQFF.

The chain recombines TRBV20-1 with TRBJ2-3; 8 bases agree with TRBD2. The CDR3 covers 14 residues. The V gene's germline CDR1 is DFQATT and CDR2 SNEGSKA (reference sequence). V gave up 0 bases and J gave up 4 bases; unmatched junction bases: 3. The CDR3 DNA is TGCAGTGCTAGAGACGGGAGGGCTTCAGATACGCAGTATTTT. Encoded protein: CSARDGRASDTQYF.

This clonotype appeared once. V usage is TRBV3-1 and J usage is TRBJ2-1; D unresolved. CDR1 and CDR2 from the germline V gene are LGHDT and YNNKEL (reference sequence). There are 15 residues in the CDR3. V lost 2 bases to trimming and J lost 0 bases, with 8 bases between them. The DNA for the CDR3 is TGTGCCAGCAGCCAAACATATTTCTCCTACAATGAGCAGTTCTTC. It specifies CASSQTYFSYNEQFF.

This clonotype has more than one count but fewer than ten. The V gene is TRBV12-3 or TRBV12-4, the J gene TRBJ1-6, with 7 positions matching TRBD1. The CDR3 consists of 14 residues. J lost 11 bases, V lost 6 bases, and 10 bases had no gene match. CDR3 amino acids: CASRPTGERTPLHF. CDR3 nucleotides: TGTGCCAGCAGACCCACAGGGGAGCGTACACCCCTCCACTTT.

This chain joins TRBV11-2 and TRBJ2-7, with D tentatively TRBD2 (6 bases). Judging by the DNA end, TRBJ2-5 fits better; the J call may be wrong. The germline V gene encodes CDR1 SGHAT and CDR2 FQNNGV. The CDR3 covers 14 residues. CDR3 bases: TGTGCCAGCAGCTTACCCGGGACTTACGAGACCCAGTACTTC. This encodes CASSLPGTYETQYF.

In its sample, this clonotype was seen a few times. V is TRBV12-3 or TRBV12-4 and J is TRBJ1-1, with D unresolved. The CDR3 is 14 residues long. V was clipped by 5 bases and J by 5 bases, with 15 bases between them. This CDR3 reads CASSGLPLVTEAFF. The DNA of the CDR3 is TGTGCCAGCAGTGGGCTCCCATTGGTAACTGAAGCTTTCTTT.

The V and J genes are TRBV4-3 and TRBJ1-5; D is unclear. From germline, CDR1 is LGHNA and CDR2 YSLEER. The CDR3 covers 14 residues. V was cut by 4 bases and J by 6 bases, with 13 bases left in between. For the CDR3, the DNA is TGCGCCAGCAGCCGGTCGGTTGAGCTTCAGCCCCAGCATTTT. Protein: CASSRSVELQPQHF.

The chain has TRBV20-1 and TRBJ2-5; 8 nucleotides line up with TRBD1. The junction had 14 bases not matched to a gene; V was cut back by 6 bases and J by 5 bases. From germline, CDR1 is DFQATT and CDR2 SNEGSKA (reference sequence). This CDR3 comprises 15 residues. CDR3 nucleotides: TGCAGTGCCCAGCCGGACAGGGAAATGACCGAGACCCAGTACTTC. Its protein is CSAQPDREMTETQYF.

This chain joins TRBV4-1 and TRBJ2-1, with 10 positions matching TRBD2. CDR3 length equals 17 residues. The V segment lost 1 base and the J segment 8 bases; nucleotides outside the gene matches: 11. The V gene's germline CDR1 is MGHRA and CDR2 YSYEKL. CDR3 sequence (DNA): TGCGCCAGCAGCCAAGCTACAAGCGGGAGGGCCCTGTATGAGCAGTTCTTC. This codes for CASSQATSGRALYEQFF.

The rearrangement joins TRBV6-5 to TRBJ1-5, with D possibly being TRBD1 (5 bases). This CDR3 has 15 residues. V lost 8 bases and J 5 bases, leaving 19 bases between the germline ends. Germline V gene data show CDR1 as MNHEY and CDR2 as SVGAGI. In nucleotides, the CDR3 is TGTGCCAGCTGTATAAGTTCGGGGCCCCATCAGCCCCAGCATTTT. Translating it yields CASCISSGPHQPQHF.

The chain combines TRBV29-1 with TRBJ2-1; TRBD2 agrees at 11 bases. J lost 6 bases, V lost 6 bases, and 7 bases had no gene match. This CDR3 has 14 residues. From germline, CDR1 is SQVTM and CDR2 ANQGSEA. As DNA, the CDR3 is TGCAGCGTGGCCGGGACTAGCGGAACCAATGAGCAGTTCTTC. Residues: CSVAGTSGTNEQFF.

V usage is TRBV2 and J usage is TRBJ2-3, with TRBD1 matching 8 bases. V gave up 3 bases and J gave up 3 bases; unmatched junction bases: 11. Germline V lookup: CDR1 SNHLY, CDR2 FYNNEI. The CDR3 is 17 residues long. Here the CDR3 DNA reads TGTGCCAGCAGTGATCCGGACAGGGTGTCGTTGACAGATACGCAGTATTTT. Translated, it gives CASSDPDRVSLTDTQYF.

The chain joins TRBV20-1 to TRBJ1-2; D possibly corresponds to TRBD1 (5 bases). V lost 1 base and J 4 bases, leaving 16 bases between the germline ends. CDR3 length: 15 residues. Germline V gene lookup returns CDR1 DFQATT and CDR2 SNEGSKA (reference sequence). In nucleotides, the CDR3 is TGCAGTGCTAGAGTGGAGGGGCGTCCTTCCTATGGCTACACCTTC. This sequence encodes CSARVEGRPSYGYTF.

On this clonotype itself: Relative to the germline gene, one junction end is altered; a read error may explain this. The gene calls are TRBV7-3 and TRBJ2-1; 15 bases are a match to TRBD2. Germline assignment: CDR1 SGHTA and CDR2 FQGTGA. The CDR3 loop spans 15 amino acids. The CDR3 protein is CASSLGLAGGNERFF. DNA for the CDR3: TGTGCCAGCAGCCTCGGACTAGCGGGGGGGAATGAGCGGTTCTTC.